This paragraph covers one T cell receptor beta chain sequence. This clone was seen a handful of times. No cognate antigen has been identified for it. No base qualities exist here, and no much larger clone lies one base off it. The data were obtained in a study of CD8 T cell repertoires and HIV-1 epitope variants (dated by TCRdb to about 2020). In the study overall: In separate culture wells, T cells were stimulated with each of twenty-five peptides that represented autologous and known Gag and Nef epitope variants. A CMV, EBV and flu peptide pool, the Ebola AY9 epitope as negative control, and a no-peptide well were included as control conditions. The epitopes tested were three Gag epitope families plus Nef HW9 and YT9. T cells were enriched using the EasySep Human T Cell Enrichment Kit and were co-cultured with equal numbers of autologous T cell-negative cells serving as antigen-presenting cells. Cultures were maintained for around 11 days in IMDM with gentamicin, and half-media changes adding IL-2, IL-7 and IL-15 were performed on days 3 and 7. A 1M T cell aliquot was kept as an uncultured baseline condition, separate from the 80 or so T cell cultures. A total of over 65 T cell cultures were run, with each culture condition done in triplicate except for one peptide, which was done in duplicate. General findings and caveats noted by the study authors: The assay identified only TCR beta chains and indicated proliferation in response to antigen, without indicating T cell function or cytokine profile. About nine antigen-specific TCR beta clonotypes were identified, of which about 6 appeared to be cross-reactive for autologous or known escape epitope variants. About five clonotypes recognized the Nef KF9 family and one the HW9 family, with no responses to the TAALDMSHF plasma variant.

The EasySep Human CD8+ T Cell Enrichment Kit was used on day 10 to isolate CD8+ T cells from every culture. Its CDR3 holds 16 amino acids, cysteine through phenylalanine. This entry keeps only the CDR3 DNA: 48 bases, framed from base 1. Per the germline V gene, SNHLY is the CDR1 and FYNNEI is the CDR2. Germline trimming: 6 bases from V, 5 bases from J; junction bases outside gene matches: 11. TCR beta CDR3 regions were sequenced at survey depth on the immunoSEQ platform. The QIAamp DNA micro kit was used to extract genomic DNA from every cultured and uncultured CD8+ T cell population. The study's processing was this. Any sample with under 5,000 productive reads was excluded, and this exclusion removed about 6.5% of the roughly 80 cultures stimulated with HIV peptides. Sequences were trimmed to CDR3 by a MANAFEST web app, and nonproductive sequences, CDR3s under 5 amino acids, and sequences not starting with C or ending with F/W were removed. For a clonotype to count as antigen-specific, the clonotype had to expand relative to the no-peptide control in at least 2 of 3 replicates at FDR 0.01, and only within one epitope family. In addition, a specific clonotype needed a frequency at least fivefold higher than in wells stimulated with peptides from other epitope families. TCRdb took over this immuneACCESS table, retaining in-frame rearrangements with V and J assigned. Such tables are incomplete; in checked studies, under half of the missing clones stem from an unresolved V gene, and the remainder is unexplained. V and J calls and clone size are copied from that table; D and trimming were computed from the DNA. The sample profile shows about 4,900 clones; about 70% of them were found once. Jointly, the top ten make up around 40% of the sample.

This sequence was found in a male donor with HIV. In this chain, TRBV2 is recombined with TRBJ2-1, and 9 junctional nucleotides match TRBD1. The sequenced sample consisted of cultured CD8+ T cells derived from PBMCs. The nucleotide sequence reads as follows: TGTGCCAGCAGAGAGCGGACAGGGGAGCCCCACAATGAGCAGTTCTTC. Translated, it reads CASRERTGEPHNEQFF.